A selection of T cell receptor beta chains follows, all from one sample in a study of cytomegalovirus exposure and HLA in healthy donors. Sequencing was performed with immunoSEQ multiplex PCR; in TCRdb, only in-frame clones are kept and a portion is missing. The sample includes around 130,000 clones. What was sequenced was PBMCs. All receptors derive from a woman in her fifties or sixties in good health and CMV-seronegative. CDR3s include the opening cysteine and the closing phenylalanine or tryptophan. A D gene is named only where the DNA matches it firmly.

TRBD1,TRBJ2-7,14,TRBV7-7,CASSAGQGNYEQYF,TGTGCTAGCAGCGCAGGACAGGGCAACTACGAGCAGTACTTC
.,TRBJ2-1,16,TRBV7-9,CASTSNRDSNYNEQFF,TGTGCCAGCACCAGTAACCGGGACTCAAACTACAATGAGCAGTTCTTC
.,TRBJ2-1,15,TRBV7-3,CASSLVAGDYNEQFF,TGTGCCAGCAGCTTAGTGGCAGGGGATTACAATGAGCAGTTCTTC
.,TRBJ1-5,17,TRBV7-7,CASRFPLGLYSNQPQHF,TGTGCTAGCAGATTCCCCTTGGGGCTGTATAGCAATCAGCCCCAGCATTTT
TRBD1,TRBJ1-5,15,TRBV19,CASNSRQGSNQPQHF,TGTGCCAGTAATTCCCGACAGGGCAGCAATCAGCCCCAGCATTTT
.,TRBJ2-3,15,TRBV7-9,CASSPRRREIETQYF,TGTGCCAGCAGCCCTAGACGGCGGGAAATCGAAACGCAGTATTTT
TRBD2,TRBJ2-1,16,TRBV5-1,CASSSRTSGSYNEQFF,TGCGCCAGCAGCTCAAGGACTAGCGGCTCCTACAATGAGCAGTTCTTC
.,TRBJ2-7,9,TRBV28,CASTFPQYF,TGTGCCAGCACCTTCCCGCAGTACTTC
TRBD2,TRBJ2-3,16,TRBV5-1,CASSMTSGTSTDTQYF,TGCGCCAGCAGCATGACTAGCGGTACTTCCACAGATACGCAGTATTTT
TRBD2,TRBJ2-1,15,TRBV4-2,CASSQASGGDNEQFF,TGTGCCAGCAGCCAAGCTAGCGGGGGGGACAATGAGCAGTTCTTC
TRBD2,TRBJ2-7,14,TRBV7-9,CASSLSTSGDFILF,TGTGCCAGCAGCTTAAGCACTAGCGGGGATTTCATCCTTTTC
TRBD1,TRBJ1-3,13,TRBV28,CASSQQGTNTIYF,TGTGCCAGCAGTCAACAGGGGACAAACACCATATATTTT
TRBD1,TRBJ1-2,16,TRBV7-9,CASSLSMTGDDYGYTF,TGTGCCAGCAGCTTAAGTATGACAGGGGACGACTATGGCTACACCTTC
.,TRBJ2-3,13,TRBV6-1,CASSEAEALPQYF,TGTGCCAGCAGTGAAGCGGAGGCCTTACCGCAGTATTTT
.,TRBJ2-1,14,TRBV7-3,CASSLFREDNEQFF,TGTGCCAGCAGCTTATTCAGAGAGGACAATGAGCAGTTCTTC
.,TRBJ1-3,16,TRBV5-5,CASSLWGGHSGNTIYF,TGTGCCAGCAGCTTGTGGGGGGGGCACTCTGGAAACACCATATATTTT
.,TRBJ2-1,14,TRBV9,CASSVGNSRDEQFF,TGTGCCAGCAGCGTAGGTAACTCGCGCGATGAGCAGTTCTTC
TRBD1,TRBJ1-5,12,TRBV29-1,CSVGQGNQPQHF,TGCAGCGTGGGACAGGGGAATCAGCCCCAGCATTTT
TRBD1,TRBJ2-3,14,TRBV29-1,CSAMGQGGTDTQYF,TGCAGCGCTATGGGACAGGGGGGAACAGATACGCAGTATTTT
TRBD1,TRBJ1-2,15,TRBV4-1,CASSQGDRGDYGYTF,TGCGCCAGCAGCCAAGGGGACAGGGGGGACTATGGCTACACCTTC
.,TRBJ1-5,15,TRBV4-1,CASSPLRGGNQPQHF,TGCGCCAGCAGCCCCCTTCGGGGGGGCAATCAGCCCCAGCATTTT
.,TRBJ1-5,14,TRBV11-1,CASSFRASNQPQHF,TGTGCCAGCAGCTTCAGGGCTAGCAATCAGCCCCAGCATTTT
.,TRBJ2-1,13,TRBV7-7,CASSPQLGSEQFF,TGTGCTAGCAGCCCTCAGTTGGGCTCAGAGCAGTTCTTC
.,TRBJ1-4,14,TRBV19,CASSSSPTNEKLFF,TGTGCCAGTAGCTCTTCACCGACAAATGAAAAACTGTTTTTT
TRBD1,TRBJ2-7,18,TRBV11-2,CASSQTLSRQGFTYEQYF,TGTGCCAGCAGTCAAACACTATCCCGACAGGGATTCACCTACGAGCAGTACTTC
TRBD2,TRBJ2-1,16,TRBV10-1,CASTPSRLAGHNEQFF,TGCGCCAGCACTCCGAGTAGGCTAGCGGGCCACAATGAGCAGTTCTTC
TRBD1,TRBJ2-2,17,TRBV19,CATGRQGVVEATGELFF,TGTGCCACGGGGAGACAGGGGGTGGTAGAAGCCACCGGGGAGCTGTTTTTT
.,TRBJ2-1,15,TRBV5-4,CASSLGGGAYNEQFF,TGTGCCAGCAGCTTGGGAGGGGGAGCGTACAATGAGCAGTTCTTC
.,TRBJ1-2,14,TRBV7-6,CASSPGGTRYGYTF,TGTGCCAGCAGCCCCGGGGGGACTCGCTATGGCTACACCTTC
TRBD2,TRBJ2-4,13,TRBV29-1,CSVRAGGSNIQYF,TGCAGCGTTCGAGCGGGGGGGTCAAACATTCAGTACTTC
.,TRBJ2-2,17,TRBV5-6,CASSLYDYRINTGELFF,TGTGCCAGCAGCTTGTACGACTACCGAATAAACACCGGGGAGCTGTTTTTT
.,TRBJ1-6,13,TRBV2,CATQGLLNSPLHF,TGTGCCACTCAGGGACTCCTGAATTCACCCCTCCACTTT
.,TRBJ2-7,13,TRBV6-5,CASSYPLAYEQYF,TGTGCCAGCAGTTACCCGCTAGCTTACGAGCAGTACTTC
.,TRBJ2-1,13,TRBV5-1,CASSLNSYNEQFF,TGCGCCAGCAGCTTAAACAGCTACAATGAGCAGTTCTTC
.,TRBJ1-1,12,TRBV19,CASSIPLSEAFF,TGTGCCAGTAGTATCCCTCTATCTGAAGCTTTCTTT
TRBD1,TRBJ2-7,15,TRBV18,CASSTRDRATSEQYF,TGTGCCAGCTCAACGCGGGACAGGGCAACGAGCGAGCAGTACTTC